These 13 T cell receptor beta chains came from one sample sequenced in a study of T cells in Graves' hyperthyroidism and ophthalmopathy. The CDR3 regions of TCR beta were amplified from RNA transcripts. First-round RT-PCR targeting the TCR CDR3 was performed with the HTBI primer set. Using its own MiXCR run on the multiplex PCR reads, TCRdb lists one record per CDR3 protein. The table includes about 290,000 distinct CDR3 sequences, about 17% detected once. The sequencing sample was made of blood. Receptor source: a woman in her sixties or seventies with Graves' ophthalmopathy.

This clonotype appeared many times. The chain carries TRBV5-1 and TRBJ1-2; D may be TRBD1 (6 bases). The germline V and J ends were trimmed by 4 bases and 13 bases, with 20 bases remaining between them. This CDR3 has 13 residues. CDR1 is SGHRS and CDR2 is YFSETQ in the germline V gene. CDR3 region: CASSPSLWTEGTF. Written as DNA, the CDR3 is TGCGCCAGCAGCCCGAGCCTTTGGACAGAAGGCACCTTC.

The chain combines TRBV27 with TRBJ2-3; perhaps TRBD1 as D (6 bases). The CDR3 is 16 residues long. Germline V CDR1 and CDR2: MNHEY, SMNVEV (reference sequence). Between the trimmed V and J ends, which lost 7 bases and 0 bases, there was a span of 17 bases. CDR3 sequence: CASTLSGVGSTDTQYF. The CDR3, as DNA: TGTGCCAGCACCCTCTCAGGGGTTGGGAGCACAGATACGCAGTATTTT.

A remark on this clonotype: Possible read error: a much larger clone is one base away. The V gene is TRBV28, the J gene TRBJ1-4, with 7 bases that match TRBD1. This CDR3 spans 14 amino acids. Per germline, CDR1 MDHEN and CDR2 SYDVKM. CDR3 residues: CASRFGTANDKLFF. The CDR3 bases are TGTGCCAGCAGATTCGGGACAGCTAATGACAAACTGTTTTTT. The full variable domain, with the rest looked up from reference TRBV28 and TRBJ1-4, is DVKVTQSSRYLVKRTGEKVFLECVQDMDHENMFWYRQDPGLGLRLIYFSYDVKMKEKGDIPEGYSVSREKKERFSLILESASTNQTSMYLCASRFGTANDKLFFGSGTQLSVL.

This clonotype was seen ten or more times. The V and J genes are TRBV28 and TRBJ2-5; 9 bases align to TRBD2. The CDR3 runs to 15 residues. The J segment lost 1 base and the V segment lost 5 bases, leaving 5 bases of the junction unmatched. Germline CDR1 reads MDHEN; CDR2 reads SYDVKM. CDR3 protein: CASSRYSGGQETQYF. The CDR3 DNA reads TGTGCCAGCAGTAGATATAGCGGGGGCCAAGAGACCCAGTACTTC.

The sample holds many counts of this clonotype. This chain uses TRBV20-1 with TRBJ1-5; TRBD1 might be the D (6 bases). The CDR3 sequence is 14 residues long. The germline gives CDR1 DFQATT, CDR2 SNEGSKA (reference sequence). The V and J ends lost 5 bases and 0 bases respectively, with 11 bases between them. CDR3 nucleotides: TGCAGTGCTGGGGGGCGAAATAGCAATCAGCCCCAGCATTTT. This encodes CSAGGRNSNQPQHF.

In its sample, this clonotype was seen many times. The chain carries TRBV29-1 and TRBJ2-2; tentative D call: TRBD2 (6 bases). This CDR3 is built from 17 residues. Per the germline V gene, CDR1 is SQVTM and CDR2 is ANQGSEA. Trimming removed 0 bases from V and 2 bases from J, with 16 bases in between. This CDR3 is CSVEDGLFGGNTGELFF. Here the CDR3 DNA reads TGCAGCGTTGAAGATGGCCTTTTCGGGGGAAACACCGGGGAGCTGTTTTTT.

This clonotype was found many times. The J gene is TRBJ1-1, the V gene TRBV4-3; the D gene is possibly TRBD1 (6 bases). Germline V gives CDR1 LGHNA, CDR2 YSLEER. V lost 3 bases to trimming and J lost 1 base, with 12 bases between them. The length of the CDR3 is 15 residues. CDR3 in DNA: TGCGCCAGCAGCCAGGAGCCGGGACAGAACACTGAAGCTTTCTTT. Translation: CASSQEPGQNTEAFF.

This clonotype showed up many times. This chain connects TRBV6-5 to TRBJ2-3; 7 bases line up with TRBD2. With 0 bases clipped from V and 2 bases from J, the junction kept 2 bases outside the gene matches. CDR3 length: 15 residues. Germline assignment: CDR1 MNHEY and CDR2 SVGAGI. CDR3 sequence reads: CASSYSGLYTDTQYF. In nucleotides, the CDR3 is TGTGCCAGCAGTTACTCGGGACTATACACAGATACGCAGTATTTT.

This clonotype showed up many times. The V gene is TRBV20-1, the J gene TRBJ2-7; 9 bases fit TRBD2. Losses at the gene ends were 3 bases for V and 4 bases for J; bases not matched to a gene: 7. CDR3 length: 14 amino acids. The germline gives CDR1 DFQATT, CDR2 SNEGSKA (reference sequence). The CDR3 DNA sequence: TGCAGTGCTAGGATACCTGCGGGGGGGTACGAGCAGTACTTC. Translated: CSARIPAGGYEQYF.

This clonotype has just a few counts. V and J are TRBV25-1 and TRBJ2-6; the D gene is possibly TRBD2 (5 bases). Deletions cut 2 bases from V and 1 base from J, with 9 bases between. CDR1 is MGHDK, CDR2 SYGVNS, per germline. The CDR3 runs 16 residues. This chain's CDR3 is CASSEDRGSGANVLTF. Here the CDR3 DNA reads TGTGCCAGCAGTGAAGACCGAGGGTCTGGGGCCAACGTCCTGACTTTC.

This clonotype was found many times. This chain uses TRBV5-1 with TRBJ1-1, with a weak D call TRBD1 (6 bases). Trimming cost V 3 bases and J 6 bases, with 15 bases left between them. The CDR3 contains 14 residues. Germline V gene sequence: CDR1 SGHRS, CDR2 YFSETQ. The CDR3 DNA follows: TGCGCCAGCAGCTCCGACCAGGGGTACGCTGAAGCTTTCTTT. Translation gives CASSSDQGYAEAFF.

The chain has TRBV6-6 and TRBJ2-2, with D hard to call. V lost 0 bases to trimming and J lost 4 bases, with 12 bases between them. Germline V gives CDR1 MNHNY, CDR2 SVGAGI (reference sequence). There are 16 residues in the CDR3. The CDR3 reads CASSYSSMRLTGELFF. CDR3 sequence (DNA): TGTGCCAGCAGTTACTCGAGTATGCGGCTCACCGGGGAGCTGTTTTTT.

The chain has TRBV7-2 and TRBJ2-5; D may be TRBD1 or TRBD2 (5 bases each). Germline V gives CDR1 SGHTA, CDR2 FQGNSA. This CDR3 comprises 13 residues. Trimming stripped 4 bases from V and 4 bases from J, with 10 bases between. The CDR3 DNA sequence: TGTGCCAGCAGCTCCTCCGGGACAGAGACCCAGTACTTC. Translating it yields CASSSSGTETQYF. Based on the CDR3 plus reference TRBV7-2 and TRBJ2-5, the full variable domain is GAGVSQSPSNKVTEKGKDVELRCDPISGHTALYWYRQSLGQGLEFLIYFQGNSAPDKSGLPSDRFSAERTGGSVSTLTIQRTQQEDSAVYLCASSSSGTETQYFGPGTRLLVL.